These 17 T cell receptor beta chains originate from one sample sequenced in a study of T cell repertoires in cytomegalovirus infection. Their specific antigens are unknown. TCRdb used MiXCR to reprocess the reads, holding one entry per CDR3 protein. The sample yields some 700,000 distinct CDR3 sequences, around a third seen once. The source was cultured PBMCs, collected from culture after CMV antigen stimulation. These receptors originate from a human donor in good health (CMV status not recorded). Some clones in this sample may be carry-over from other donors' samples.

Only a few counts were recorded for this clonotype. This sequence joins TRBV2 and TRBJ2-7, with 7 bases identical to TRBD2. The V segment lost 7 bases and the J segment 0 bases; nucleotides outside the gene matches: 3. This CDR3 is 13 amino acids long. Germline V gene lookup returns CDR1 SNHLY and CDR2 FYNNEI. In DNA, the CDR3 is TGTGCCAGCACTGGCGGGAGCTCCTACGAGCAGTACTTC. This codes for CASTGGSSYEQYF.

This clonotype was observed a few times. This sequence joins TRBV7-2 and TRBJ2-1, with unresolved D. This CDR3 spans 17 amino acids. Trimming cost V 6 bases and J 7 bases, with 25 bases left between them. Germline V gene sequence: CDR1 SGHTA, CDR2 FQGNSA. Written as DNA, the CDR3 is TGTGCCAGCAGACTTGGATCAACGGCCCCCCTTGGTAATGAGCAGTTCTTC. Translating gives CASRLGSTAPLGNEQFF.

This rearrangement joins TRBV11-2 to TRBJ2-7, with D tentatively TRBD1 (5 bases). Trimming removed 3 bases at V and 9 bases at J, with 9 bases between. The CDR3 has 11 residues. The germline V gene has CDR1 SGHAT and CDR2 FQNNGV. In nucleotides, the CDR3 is TGTGCCAGCAGCTTTTATCAGGGGCAGTACTTC. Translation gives CASSFYQGQYF. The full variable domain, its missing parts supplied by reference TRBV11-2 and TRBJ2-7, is EAGVAQSPRYKIIEKRQSVAFWCNPISGHATLYWYQQILGQGPKLLIQFQNNGVVDDSQLPKDRFSAERLKGVDSTLKIQPAKLEDSAVYLCASSFYQGQYFGPGTRLTVT.

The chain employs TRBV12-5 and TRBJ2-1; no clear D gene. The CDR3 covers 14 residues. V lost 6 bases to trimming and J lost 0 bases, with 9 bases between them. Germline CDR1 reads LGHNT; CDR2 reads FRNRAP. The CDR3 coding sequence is TGTGCTAGTGGCTCTGTGGGCTCCTACAATGAGCAGTTCTTC. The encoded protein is CASGSVGSYNEQFF. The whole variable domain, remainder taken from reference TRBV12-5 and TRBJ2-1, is DARVTQTPRHKVTEMGQEVTMRCQPILGHNTVFWYRQTMMQGLELLAYFRNRAPLDDSGMPKDRFSAEMPDATLATLKIQPSEPRDSAVYFCASGSVGSYNEQFFGPGTRLTVL.

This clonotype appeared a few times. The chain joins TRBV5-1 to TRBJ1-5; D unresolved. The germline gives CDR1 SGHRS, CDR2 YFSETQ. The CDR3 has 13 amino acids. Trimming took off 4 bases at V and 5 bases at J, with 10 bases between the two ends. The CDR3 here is CASSPDGYQPQHF. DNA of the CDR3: TGCGCCAGCAGCCCTGACGGATATCAGCCCCAGCATTTT.

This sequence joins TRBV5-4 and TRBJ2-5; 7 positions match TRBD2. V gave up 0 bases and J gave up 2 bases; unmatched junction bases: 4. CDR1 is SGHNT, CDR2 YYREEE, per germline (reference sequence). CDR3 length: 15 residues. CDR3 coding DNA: TGTGCCAGCAGCTTGGCCAGCGGGATTCAAGAGACCCAGTACTTC. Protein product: CASSLASGIQETQYF.

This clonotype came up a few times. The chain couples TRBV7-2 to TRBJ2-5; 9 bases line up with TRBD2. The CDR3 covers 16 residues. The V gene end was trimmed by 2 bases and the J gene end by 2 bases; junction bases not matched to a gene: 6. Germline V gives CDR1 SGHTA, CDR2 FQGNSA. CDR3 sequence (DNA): TGTGCCAGCAGCTTATTTAGCGGGAGAGGTCAAGAGACCCAGTACTTC. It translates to CASSLFSGRGQETQYF.

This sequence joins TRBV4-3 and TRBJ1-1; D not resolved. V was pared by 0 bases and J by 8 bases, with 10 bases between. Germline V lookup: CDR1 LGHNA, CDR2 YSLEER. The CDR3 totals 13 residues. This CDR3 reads CASSQDGHSEAFF. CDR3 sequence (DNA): TGCGCCAGCAGCCAAGACGGCCACTCCGAAGCTTTCTTT.

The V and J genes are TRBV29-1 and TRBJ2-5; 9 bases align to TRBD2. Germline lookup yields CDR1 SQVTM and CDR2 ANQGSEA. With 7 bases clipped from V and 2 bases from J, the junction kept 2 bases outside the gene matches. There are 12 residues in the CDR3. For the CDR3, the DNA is TGCAGCGCCACTAGCGGGCAAGAGACCCAGTACTTC. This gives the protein CSATSGQETQYF.

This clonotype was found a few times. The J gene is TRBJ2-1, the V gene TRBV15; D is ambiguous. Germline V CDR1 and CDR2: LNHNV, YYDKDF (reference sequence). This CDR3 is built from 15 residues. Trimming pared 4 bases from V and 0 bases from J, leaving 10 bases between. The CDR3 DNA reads TGTGCCACCAGCACCTCACCTGTCTCCTACAATGAGCAGTTCTTC. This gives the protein CATSTSPVSYNEQFF.

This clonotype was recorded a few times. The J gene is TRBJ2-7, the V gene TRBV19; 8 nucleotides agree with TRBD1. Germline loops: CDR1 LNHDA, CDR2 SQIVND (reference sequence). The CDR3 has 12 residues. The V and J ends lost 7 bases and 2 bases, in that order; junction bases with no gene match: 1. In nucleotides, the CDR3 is TGTGCCAGTATGGACAGGGCCTACGAGCAGTACTTC. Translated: CASMDRAYEQYF.

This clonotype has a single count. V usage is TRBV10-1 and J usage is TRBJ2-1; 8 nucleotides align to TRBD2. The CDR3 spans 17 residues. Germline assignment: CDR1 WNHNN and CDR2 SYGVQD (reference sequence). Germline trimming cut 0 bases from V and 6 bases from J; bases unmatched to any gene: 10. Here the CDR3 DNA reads TGCGCCAGCAGTGAGTCCATAGCGGGGAGTTCCGGCAATGAGCAGTTCTTC. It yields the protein CASSESIAGSSGNEQFF.

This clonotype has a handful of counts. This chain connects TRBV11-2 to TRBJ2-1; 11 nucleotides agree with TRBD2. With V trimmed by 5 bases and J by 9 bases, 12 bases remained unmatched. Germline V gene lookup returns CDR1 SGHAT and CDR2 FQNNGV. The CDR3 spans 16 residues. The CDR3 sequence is CASSQNSGGAVREQFF. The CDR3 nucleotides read TGTGCCAGCAGCCAGAATAGCGGGGGGGCCGTTCGTGAGCAGTTCTTC.

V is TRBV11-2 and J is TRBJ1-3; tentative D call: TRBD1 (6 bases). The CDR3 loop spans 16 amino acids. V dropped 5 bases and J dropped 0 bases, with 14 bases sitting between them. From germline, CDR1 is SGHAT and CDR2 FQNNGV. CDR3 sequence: CASSTGQTFSGNTIYF. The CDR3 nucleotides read TGTGCCAGCAGCACGGGACAAACCTTCTCTGGAAACACCATATATTTT.

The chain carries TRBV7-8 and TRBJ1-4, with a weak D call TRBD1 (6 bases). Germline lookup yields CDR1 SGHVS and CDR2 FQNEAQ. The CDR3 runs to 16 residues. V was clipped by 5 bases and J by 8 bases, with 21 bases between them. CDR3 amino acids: CASSLRAGALGEKLFF. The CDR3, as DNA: TGTGCCAGCAGCCTCCGGGCAGGGGCGTTAGGAGAAAAACTGTTTTTT. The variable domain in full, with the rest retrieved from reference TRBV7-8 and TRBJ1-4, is GAGVSQSPRYKVAKRGQDVALRCDPISGHVSLFWYQQALGQGPEFLTYFQNEAQLDKSGLPSDRFFAERPEGSVSTLKIQRTQQEDSAVYLCASSLRAGALGEKLFFGSGTQLSVL.

The CDR3 bases are TGCAGCGTTGCCGTAAGTGACGAGCAGTACTTC. This sequence encodes CSVAVSDEQYF. The chain employs TRBV29-1 and TRBJ2-7, with D unresolved. V lost 4 bases and J 5 bases, leaving 9 bases between the germline ends. Per germline, CDR1 SQVTM and CDR2 ANQGSEA. The CDR3 loop spans 11 amino acids.

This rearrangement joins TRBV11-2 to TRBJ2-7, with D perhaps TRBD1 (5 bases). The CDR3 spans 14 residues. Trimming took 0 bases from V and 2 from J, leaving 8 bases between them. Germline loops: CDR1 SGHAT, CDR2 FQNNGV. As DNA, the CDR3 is TGTGCCAGCAGCTTAGATCTGGGGCCCTACGAGCAGTACTTC. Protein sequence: CASSLDLGPYEQYF.